The next 28 T cell receptor beta chains were all read from a single sample in a study of CD8+ T cells in alopecia areata. As the sequencing template, cDNA was produced by extracting RNA and reverse transcribing it. Repertoires were generated with immunoSEQ multiplex PCR, while TCRdb's copy carries only in-frame clones and drops some. In the table there are about 110,000 clones, around 59% of which are singletons. Source material: CD8+ T cells sorted from blood. The receptors were sampled from a human donor in good health.

The V gene is TRBV29-1, the J gene TRBJ1-2; tentatively, D is TRBD1 (5 bases). Germline CDR1 reads SQVTM; CDR2 reads ANQGSEA. V was pared by 6 bases and J by 1 base, with 12 bases between. This CDR3 has 13 amino acids. The CDR3 sequence is CSVPHGGNYGYTF. CDR3 coding DNA: TGCAGCGTCCCCCACGGGGGTAACTATGGCTACACCTTC.

The rearrangement uses TRBV29-1 and TRBJ2-5; TRBD1 agrees at 8 bases. This CDR3 spans 15 amino acids. Looked up from germline, CDR1 is SQVTM and CDR2 is ANQGSEA. With V trimmed by 5 bases and J by 2 bases, 10 bases remained unmatched. The CDR3 region is CSVLDTGGIQETQYF. CDR3 coding DNA: TGCAGCGTTCTGGATACAGGGGGGATTCAAGAGACCCAGTACTTC.

As for this clone: The junction departs from germline at one end; a sequencing error may be responsible. V gene TRBV4-3 combines with J gene TRBJ1-2; no definite D call. This CDR3 has 16 residues. Germline-derived CDR1 and CDR2 are LGHNA and YSLEER. The DNA for the CDR3 is TGCGCCAGCAGCCAAGATCCGGCAAGTCTTAACGATGGCTACACCTTC. This sequence encodes CASSQDPASLNDGYTF.

The rearrangement links TRBV7-9 to TRBJ1-1; possible D gene TRBD1, 5 bases. The germline gives CDR1 SEHNR, CDR2 FQNEAQ (reference sequence). The CDR3 is made up of 15 amino acids. Trimming cost V 2 bases and J 0 bases, with 10 bases left between them. The CDR3 sequence is CASSLRGLMNTEAFF. As DNA, the CDR3 is TGTGCCAGCAGCTTAAGGGGCCTCATGAACACTGAAGCTTTCTTT.

The chain employs TRBV15 and TRBJ1-1; D is undetermined. The CDR3 extends over 14 amino acids. Germline assignment: CDR1 LNHNV and CDR2 YYDKDF (reference sequence). Trimming left V 0 bases short and J 1 base short, with 6 bases between. The CDR3 nucleotides are TGTGCCACCAGCAGAGAAGTGGCGAACACTGAAGCTTTCTTT. The encoded protein is CATSREVANTEAFF.

The J gene is TRBJ2-1, the V gene TRBV29-1; D remains ambiguous. The V end was cut by 4 bases, the J end by 7 bases, with 8 bases between. The length of the CDR3 is 11 residues. Looked up from germline, CDR1 is SQVTM and CDR2 is ANQGSEA. Here the CDR3 reads CSVVSLNEQFF. The CDR3 bases are TGCAGCGTTGTATCGTTAAATGAGCAGTTCTTC.

The V and J genes are TRBV9 and TRBJ2-1; no firm D call. Trimming cost V 0 bases and J 7 bases, with 14 bases left between them. In germline, CDR1 is SGDLS, CDR2 YYNGEE. The CDR3 extends over 15 amino acids. CDR3 bases: TGTGCCAGCAGCGTAGAGGTCAGGCGTTGGAATGAGCAGTTCTTC. It yields the protein CASSVEVRRWNEQFF.

Concerning this clone: This same CDR3 is encoded by further DNA sequences in the sample. The chain combines TRBV13 with TRBJ1-2; a weak D match, TRBD1 (5 bases). The CDR3 spans 13 residues. Germline CDR1 is PRHDT and CDR2 is FYEKMQ (reference sequence). V was clipped by 4 bases and J by 4 bases, with 10 bases between them. CDR3 loop: CASSSQGSYGYTF. The DNA of the CDR3 is TGTGCCAGCAGCTCCCAGGGCAGCTATGGCTACACCTTC.

This clone was detected only a few times. CDR3: CSGMGTVGYEQYF. CDR3 sequence (DNA): TGCAGCGGGATGGGGACAGTGGGATACGAGCAGTACTTC. The V and J genes are TRBV29-1 and TRBJ2-7, with 7 nucleotides matching TRBD1. Germline V gives CDR1 SQVTM, CDR2 ANQGSEA. The CDR3 is 13 amino acids. The V segment lost 7 bases and the J segment 4 bases; nucleotides outside the gene matches: 10.

This chain links TRBV25-1 with TRBJ2-6; D is unclear. The CDR3 has 15 residues. Per the germline V gene, CDR1 is MGHDK and CDR2 is SYGVNS. Deletions cut 3 bases from V and 0 bases from J, with 6 bases between. The DNA of the CDR3 is TGTGCCAGCAGTGATCCCTACTCTGGGGCCAACGTCCTGACTTTC. Its translation: CASSDPYSGANVLTF.

The chain joins TRBV5-6 to TRBJ1-4; D remains ambiguous. Germline loops: CDR1 SGHDT, CDR2 YYEEEE. There are 12 residues in the CDR3. Trimming pared 1 base from V and 8 bases from J, leaving 6 bases between. The CDR3: CASSLQEEKLFF. CDR3 in DNA: TGTGCCAGCAGCTTGCAGGAGGAAAAACTGTTTTTT.

This clone was seen more than once but under ten times. The gene calls are TRBV5-1 and TRBJ2-5, with D unclear. The CDR3 runs to 16 residues. The germline V gene has CDR1 SGHRS and CDR2 YFSETQ. Trimming pared 0 bases from V and 2 bases from J, leaving 14 bases between. The CDR3 DNA follows: TGCGCCAGCAGCTTGGCCTTCGCCGCCCTACAAGAGACCCAGTACTTC. Protein sequence: CASSLAFAALQETQYF.

The chain uses TRBV30 and TRBJ1-1; D possibly corresponds to TRBD1 (6 bases). This CDR3 region has 13 residues. The germline CDR1 and CDR2 sequences are GTSNPN and SVGIG (reference sequence). V was pared by 5 bases and J by 3 bases, with 13 bases between. Written as DNA, the CDR3 is TGTGCCTGGGTTCAGGGGCGCGACACTGAAGCTTTCTTT. Translating gives CAWVQGRDTEAFF.

The V and J genes are TRBV6-6 and TRBJ2-1; the D is unclear. V was cut by 5 bases and J by 2 bases, with 16 bases left in between. Looked up from germline, CDR1 is MNHNY and CDR2 is SVGAGI (reference sequence). The CDR3 sequence is 16 residues long. The CDR3 loop is CASSKGVHTPYNEQFF. DNA for the CDR3: TGTGCCAGCAGTAAGGGTGTGCATACTCCCTACAATGAGCAGTTCTTC.

This clone was counted a single time. This chain connects TRBV29-1 to TRBJ2-7, with D maybe TRBD2 (6 bases). The CDR3 runs to 15 residues. In germline, CDR1 is SQVTM, CDR2 ANQGSEA. Deletions cut 1 base from V and 1 base from J, with 14 bases between. The CDR3 DNA sequence: TGCAGCGTTGAAGTAATGGCAGGGAGGTCCTACGAGCAGTACTTC. This codes for CSVEVMAGRSYEQYF.

The J gene is TRBJ2-7, the V gene TRBV7-6, with D perhaps assigned TRBD1 or TRBD2 (6 bases each). The V end lost 5 bases, the J end lost 4 bases, and 24 bases lay between the germline ends. The germline V gene has CDR1 SGHVS and CDR2 FNYEAQ. The CDR3 length is 17 residues. The CDR3 reads CASSPGGGPRFMYEQYF. The CDR3 DNA sequence: TGTGCCAGCAGCCCCGGAGGGGGGCCGAGGTTTATGTACGAGCAGTACTTC.

V usage is TRBV7-9 and J usage is TRBJ1-3, with D perhaps matching TRBD1 (5 bases). The V and J ends lost 8 bases and 0 bases respectively, with 11 bases between them. The CDR3 sequence is 14 residues long. Germline V gene sequence: CDR1 SEHNR, CDR2 FQNEAQ (reference sequence). CDR3 nucleotides: TGTGCCAGCGCCGACAGTAACTCTGGAAACACCATATATTTT. This gives the protein CASADSNSGNTIYF.

The rearrangement links TRBV5-1 to TRBJ2-1; weak D call: TRBD2 (7 bases). Germline-derived CDR1 and CDR2 are SGHRS and YFSETQ. Trimming pared 0 bases from V and 6 bases from J, leaving 10 bases between. The CDR3 sequence is 14 residues long. The CDR3 DNA sequence: TGCGCCAGCAGCTTGGCGGGGGGCGTCAATGAGCAGTTCTTC. Protein product: CASSLAGGVNEQFF.

The chain couples TRBV4-3 to TRBJ2-6, with 8 bases lining up with TRBD1. Germline loops: CDR1 LGHNA, CDR2 YSLEER. This CDR3 is 19 amino acids long. J was trimmed by 0 bases and V by 2 bases; bases with no gene match: 9. This CDR3 is CASSQTTGTGFSGANVLTF. The CDR3 bases are TGCGCCAGCAGCCAAACCACCGGGACAGGATTCTCTGGGGCCAACGTCCTGACTTTC.

This clone has just a few counts. The chain recombines TRBV13 with TRBJ2-7; 7 bases are shared with TRBD1. Germline V gene lookup returns CDR1 PRHDT and CDR2 FYEKMQ (reference sequence). The CDR3 is 15 residues long. The V gene end was trimmed by 4 bases and the J gene end by 4 bases; junction bases not matched to a gene: 10. The CDR3 reads CASSSNGQAGYEQYF. The CDR3 nucleotides are TGTGCCAGCAGCTCTAACGGACAGGCCGGTTACGAGCAGTACTTC.

The chain joins TRBV23-1 to TRBJ1-1, with D perhaps TRBD1 (5 bases). TRBV23-1 is annotated as an ORF whose role is uncertain. Trimming shortened V by 1 base and J by 10 bases, and 10 bases separated the two germline ends. This CDR3 spans 12 amino acids. CDR3 sequence reads: CASSQFGDGAFF. The CDR3 DNA follows: TGCGCCAGCAGTCAATTCGGGGACGGAGCTTTCTTT.

This chain joins TRBV20-1 and TRBJ2-7; D is perhaps TRBD1 or TRBD2 (6 bases each). The germline gives CDR1 DFQATT, CDR2 SNEGSKA (reference sequence). V lost 3 bases and J 6 bases, leaving 9 bases between the germline ends. The CDR3 runs 11 residues. CDR3 DNA sequence: TGCAGTGCTAGTCGGGGGCGCGAGCAGTACTTC. Its protein is CSASRGREQYF.

In nucleotides, the CDR3 is TGCAGCGTTGACAAGGGTTCCCCGTCCCTGCCCCAAGAGACCCAGTACTTC. Amino acids: CSVDKGSPSLPQETQYF. The chain combines TRBV29-1 with TRBJ2-5; D call uncertain. Trimming stripped 3 bases from V and 1 base from J, with 21 bases between. This CDR3 comprises 17 residues. CDR1 is SQVTM and CDR2 is ANQGSEA in the germline V gene. The complete variable domain, with remaining parts taken from reference TRBV29-1 and TRBJ2-5, reads SAVISQKPSRDICQRGTSLTIQCQVDSQVTMMFWYRQQPGQSLTLIATANQGSEATYESGFVIDKFPISRPNLTFSTLTVSNMSPEDSSIYLCSVDKGSPSLPQETQYFGPGTRLLVL.

In DNA form, the CDR3 reads TGCGCCAGCAGCCTTTTCAGGGACGAGCAGTACTTC. Amino acids: CASSLFRDEQYF. The chain combines TRBV5-1 with TRBJ2-7; D is perhaps TRBD1 (5 bases). V shed 4 bases and J shed 5 bases, with 10 bases lying between them. Germline V gene lookup returns CDR1 SGHRS and CDR2 YFSETQ. CDR3 size: 12 residues. The full variable domain, completed using reference TRBV5-1 and TRBJ2-7, is KAGVTQTPRYLIKTRGQQVTLSCSPISGHRSVSWYQQTPGQGLQFLFEYFSETQRNKGNFPGRFSGRQFSNSRSEMNVSTLELGDSALYLCASSLFRDEQYFGPGTRLTVT.

This clone was detected a few times. This sequence joins TRBV7-9 and TRBJ2-3, with D unclear. Germline V gene data show CDR1 as SEHNR and CDR2 as FQNEAQ (reference sequence). Trimming removed 8 bases from V and 1 base from J, with 4 bases in between. There are 11 residues in the CDR3. The CDR3 sequence: CASHGTDTQYF. Written as DNA, the CDR3 is TGTGCCAGCCACGGCACAGATACGCAGTATTTT.

DNA for the CDR3: TGTGCCTGGAGTGTAGACAGGGCGATGACTGAAGCTTTCTTT. It codes for CAWSVDRAMTEAFF. The J gene is TRBJ1-1, the V gene TRBV30, with 7 bases fitting TRBD1. This CDR3 spans 14 amino acids. V shed 0 bases and J 5 bases; nucleotides not matched to a gene: 6. Germline V gene sequence: CDR1 GTSNPN, CDR2 SVGIG (reference sequence).

Here the CDR3 reads CASFSGGADETQYF. The CDR3 DNA sequence: TGTGCCAGCTTTAGCGGGGGGGCCGATGAGACCCAGTACTTC. The rearrangement uses TRBV2 and TRBJ2-5; 11 nucleotides match TRBD2. V lost 8 bases and J lost 5; bases outside the gene matches: 7. CDR3 size: 14 residues. The germline gives CDR1 SNHLY, CDR2 FYNNEI.

This clone was counted once. This sequence joins TRBV7-8 and TRBJ2-3, with D unresolved. Looked up from germline, CDR1 is SGHVS and CDR2 is FQNEAQ. V was shortened by 5 bases and J by 5 bases, with 14 bases between the two germline ends. CDR3 length: 14 residues. As DNA, the CDR3 is TGTGCCAGCAGCGACCAAGGGTATAAAGATACGCAGTATTTT. Translating gives CASSDQGYKDTQYF.